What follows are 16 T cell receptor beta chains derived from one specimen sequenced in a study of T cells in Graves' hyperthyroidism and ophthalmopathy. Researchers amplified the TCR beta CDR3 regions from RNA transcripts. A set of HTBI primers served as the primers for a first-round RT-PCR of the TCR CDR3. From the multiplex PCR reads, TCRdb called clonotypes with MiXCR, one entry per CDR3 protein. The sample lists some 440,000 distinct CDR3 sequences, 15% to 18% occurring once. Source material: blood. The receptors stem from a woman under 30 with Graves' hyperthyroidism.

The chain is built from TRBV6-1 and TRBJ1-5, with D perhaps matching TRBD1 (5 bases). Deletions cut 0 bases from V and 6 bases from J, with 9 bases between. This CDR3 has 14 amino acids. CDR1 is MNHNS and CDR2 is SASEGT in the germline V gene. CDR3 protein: CASSEARGSQPQHF. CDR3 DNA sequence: TGTGCCAGCAGTGAAGCGCGGGGGAGTCAGCCCCAGCATTTT.

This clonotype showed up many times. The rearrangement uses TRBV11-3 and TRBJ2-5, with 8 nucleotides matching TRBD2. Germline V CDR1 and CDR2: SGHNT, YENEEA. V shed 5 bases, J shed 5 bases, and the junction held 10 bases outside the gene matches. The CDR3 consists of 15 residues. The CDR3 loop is CASSPLAGGWETQYF. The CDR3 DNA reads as TGTGCCAGCAGCCCTCTGGCGGGGGGATGGGAGACCCAGTACTTC.

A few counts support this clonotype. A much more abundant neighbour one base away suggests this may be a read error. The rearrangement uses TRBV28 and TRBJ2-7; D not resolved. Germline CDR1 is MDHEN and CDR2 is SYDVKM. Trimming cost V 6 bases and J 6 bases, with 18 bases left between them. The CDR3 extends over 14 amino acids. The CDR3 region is CASSLVLGKGEQYF. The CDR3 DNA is TGTGCCAGCAGCCTGGTCTTGGGGAAGGGCGAGCAGTACTTC.

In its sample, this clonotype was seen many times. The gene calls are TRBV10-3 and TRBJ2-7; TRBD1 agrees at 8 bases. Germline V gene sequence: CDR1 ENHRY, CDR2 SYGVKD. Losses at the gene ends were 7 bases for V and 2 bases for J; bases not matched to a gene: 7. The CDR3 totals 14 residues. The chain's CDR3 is CAINSDRVPYEQYF. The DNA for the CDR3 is TGTGCCATCAATTCGGACAGGGTTCCCTACGAGCAGTACTTC.

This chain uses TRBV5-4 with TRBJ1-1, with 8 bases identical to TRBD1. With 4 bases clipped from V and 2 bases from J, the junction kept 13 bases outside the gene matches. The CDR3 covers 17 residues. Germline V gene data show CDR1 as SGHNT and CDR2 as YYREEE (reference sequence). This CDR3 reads CASSPKPAGGINTEAFF. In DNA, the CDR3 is TGTGCCAGCAGCCCAAAACCGGCAGGGGGCATAAACACTGAAGCTTTCTTT.

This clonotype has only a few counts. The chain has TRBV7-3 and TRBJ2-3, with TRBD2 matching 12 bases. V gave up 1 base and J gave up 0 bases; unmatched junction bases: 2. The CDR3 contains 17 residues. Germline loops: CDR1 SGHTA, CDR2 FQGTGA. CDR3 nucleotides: TGTGCCAGCAGCTTAAGGACTAGCGGGGTTAGCACAGATACGCAGTATTTT. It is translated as CASSLRTSGVSTDTQYF.

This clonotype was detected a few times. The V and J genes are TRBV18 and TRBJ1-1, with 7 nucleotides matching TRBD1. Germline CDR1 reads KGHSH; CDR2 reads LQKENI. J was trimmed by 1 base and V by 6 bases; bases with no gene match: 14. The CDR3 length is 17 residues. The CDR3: CASSHATLRGENTEAFF. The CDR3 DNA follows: TGTGCCAGCTCTCACGCGACCCTCAGGGGGGAGAACACTGAAGCTTTCTTT.

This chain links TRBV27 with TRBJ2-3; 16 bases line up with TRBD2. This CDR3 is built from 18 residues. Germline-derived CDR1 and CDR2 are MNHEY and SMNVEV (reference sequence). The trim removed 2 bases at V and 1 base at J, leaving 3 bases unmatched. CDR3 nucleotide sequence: TGTGCCAGCAGTTTAGGGACTAGCGGGGGGGCCGGCACAGATACGCAGTATTTT. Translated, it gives CASSLGTSGGAGTDTQYF.

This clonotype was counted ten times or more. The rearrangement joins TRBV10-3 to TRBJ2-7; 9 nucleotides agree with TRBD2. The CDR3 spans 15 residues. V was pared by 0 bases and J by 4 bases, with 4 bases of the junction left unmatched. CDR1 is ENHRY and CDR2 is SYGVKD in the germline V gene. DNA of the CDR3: TGTGCCATCAGTGAGTCGCTCGCGGGGGGGTACGAGCAGTACTTC. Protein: CAISESLAGGYEQYF.

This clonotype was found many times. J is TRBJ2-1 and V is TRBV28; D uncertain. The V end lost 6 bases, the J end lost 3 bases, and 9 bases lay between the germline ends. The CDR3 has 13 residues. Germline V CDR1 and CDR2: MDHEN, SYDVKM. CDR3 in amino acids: CASSALDYNEQFF. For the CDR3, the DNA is TGTGCCAGCAGCGCCCTCGACTACAATGAGCAGTTCTTC.

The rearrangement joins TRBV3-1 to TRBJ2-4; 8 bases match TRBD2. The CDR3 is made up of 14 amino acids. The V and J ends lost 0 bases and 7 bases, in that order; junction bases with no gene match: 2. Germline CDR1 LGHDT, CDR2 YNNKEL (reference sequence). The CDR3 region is CASSQDAGGNIQYF. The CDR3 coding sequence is TGTGCCAGCAGCCAAGATGCGGGGGGTAACATTCAGTACTTC.

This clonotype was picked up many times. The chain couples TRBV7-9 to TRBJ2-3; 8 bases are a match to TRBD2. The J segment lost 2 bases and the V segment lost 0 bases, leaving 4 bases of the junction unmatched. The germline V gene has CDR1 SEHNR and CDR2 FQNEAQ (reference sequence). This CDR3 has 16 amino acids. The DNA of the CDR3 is TGTGCCAGCAGCTTAGCTTCGCGGGGGGTCACAGATACGCAGTATTTT. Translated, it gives CASSLASRGVTDTQYF.

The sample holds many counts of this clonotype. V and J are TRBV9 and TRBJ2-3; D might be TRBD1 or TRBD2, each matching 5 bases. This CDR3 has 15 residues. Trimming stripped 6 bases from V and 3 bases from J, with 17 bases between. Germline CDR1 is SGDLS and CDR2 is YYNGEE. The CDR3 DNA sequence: TGTGCCAGCACCAAATATGGGGGACGAACAGATACGCAGTATTTT. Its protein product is CASTKYGGRTDTQYF.

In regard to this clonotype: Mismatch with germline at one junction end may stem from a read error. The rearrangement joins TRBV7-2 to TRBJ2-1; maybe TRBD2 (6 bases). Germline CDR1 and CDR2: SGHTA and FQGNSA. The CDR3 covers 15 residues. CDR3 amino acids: CASSLGRGSYNKQFF. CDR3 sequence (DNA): TGTGCCAGCAGCTTAGGGCGGGGCTCCTACAATAAGCAGTTCTTC.

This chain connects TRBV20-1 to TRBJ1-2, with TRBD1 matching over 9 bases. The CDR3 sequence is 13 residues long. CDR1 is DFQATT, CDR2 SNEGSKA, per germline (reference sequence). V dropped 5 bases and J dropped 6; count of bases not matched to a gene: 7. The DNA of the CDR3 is TGCAGTGCTGAAAACAACAGGGGGCATGGCTACACCTTC. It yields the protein CSAENNRGHGYTF.

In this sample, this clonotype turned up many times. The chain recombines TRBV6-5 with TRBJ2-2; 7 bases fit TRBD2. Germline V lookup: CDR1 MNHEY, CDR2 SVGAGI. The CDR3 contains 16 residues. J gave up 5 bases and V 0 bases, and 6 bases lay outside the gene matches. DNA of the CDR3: TGTGCCAGCAGTTACTCAGGACTAGGGTTAACCGGGGAGCTGTTTTTT. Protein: CASSYSGLGLTGELFF.